The TCR beta chain described here comes from a study of T cell responses to AZD1222 COVID-19 vaccine. General study findings and limits: After two AZD1222 doses, spike-specific TCR breadth and depth rose versus day 0.

Sequenced by immunoSEQ multiplex PCR; TCRdb stores in-frame clones only, minus some. The sample includes 120,000 to 150,000 clones, about 93% of them seen just once. With regard to this clone: What it recognizes is unknown.

The V end lost 6 bases, the J end lost 0 bases, and 8 bases lay between the germline ends. The CDR3 has 13 amino acids. Germline values: CDR1 KGHSH, CDR2 LQKENI. Sequenced here: peripheral blood, sampled on day 0 of AZD1222 vaccination. The sequence came from an adult in good health. This chain connects TRBV18 to TRBJ1-1; D is uncertain. This CDR3 is CASSLDLNTEAFF. The CDR3 DNA follows: TGTGCCAGCTCCCTAGATTTGAACACTGAAGCTTTCTTT.